One T cell receptor beta chain is described in this entry. The data are from a study of CD8+CD57+ T cells in acquired aplastic anemia. About the study: Each DNA sample taken from sorted CD4+ and CD8+ cells came to about 3.4 ug on average.

Whoever was chosen for sequencing had shown CD8+CD57+ cell expansion by flow cytometry. The TCR beta profiling, which covered VDJ combination and CDR3 sequence, was carried out using genomic DNA as the template. TCRdb analysed the reads with MiXCR anew, one entry per CDR3 protein. The top ten clones hold 0.7% to 1% of a sample with 400,000 to 600,000 distinct CDR3 sequences, around 30% of them seen once. The source material was sorted CD4+, CD8+, or CD8+CD57+ T cells (not recorded which) from PBMCs. The receptor comes from a human donor with aplastic anemia.

The CDR3 nucleotides are TGTGCCACCAGTGAGGCGACTAGCGGGGAGACCCAGTACTTC. Residues: CATSEATSGETQYF. V and J are TRBV24-1 and TRBJ2-5, with TRBD2 identical over 10 bases. V shed 4 bases, J shed 5 bases, and the junction held 3 bases outside the gene matches. The V gene's germline CDR1 is KGHDR and CDR2 SFDVKD. The CDR3 contains 14 residues.